The T cell receptor beta chain described here comes from a study of blood T cell repertoires in COVID-19. Background on the study: T cells, B-cell-depleted T cells, or PBMCs provided the cDNA or gDNA that served as material.

The CDR3 covers 13 residues. Trimming shortened V by 3 bases and J by 0 bases, and 6 bases separated the two germline ends. CDR1 is MGHDK, CDR2 SYGVNS, per germline. Produced via immunoSEQ multiplex PCR; TCRdb's table is partial and in-frame only. The sample lists over 250,000 clones, 75% to 90% occurring once. Sample: peripheral blood. J is TRBJ2-7 and V is TRBV25-1; D is ambiguous. The sequence derives from a woman aged 60 to 75 with acute or convalescent COVID-19. The DNA for the CDR3 is TGTGCCAGCAGTGACCCGCGCTCCTACGAGCAGTACTTC. Its translation: CASSDPRSYEQYF.